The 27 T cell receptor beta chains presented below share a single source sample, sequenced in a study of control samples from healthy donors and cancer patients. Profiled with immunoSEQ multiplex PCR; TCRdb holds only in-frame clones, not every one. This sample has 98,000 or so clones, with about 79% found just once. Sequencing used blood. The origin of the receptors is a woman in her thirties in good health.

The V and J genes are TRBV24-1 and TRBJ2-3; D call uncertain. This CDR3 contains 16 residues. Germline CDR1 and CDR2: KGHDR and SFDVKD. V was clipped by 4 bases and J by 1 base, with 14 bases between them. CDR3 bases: TGTGCCACCAGTGACCCCCACGGGCAGGGCACAGATACGCAGTATTTT. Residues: CATSDPHGQGTDTQYF.

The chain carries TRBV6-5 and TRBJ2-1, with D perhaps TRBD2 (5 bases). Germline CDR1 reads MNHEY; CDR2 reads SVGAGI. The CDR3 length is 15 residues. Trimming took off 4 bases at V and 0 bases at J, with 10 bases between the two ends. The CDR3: CASSSIGDSYNEQFF. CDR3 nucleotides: TGTGCCAGCAGTTCGATCGGGGACTCCTACAATGAGCAGTTCTTC.

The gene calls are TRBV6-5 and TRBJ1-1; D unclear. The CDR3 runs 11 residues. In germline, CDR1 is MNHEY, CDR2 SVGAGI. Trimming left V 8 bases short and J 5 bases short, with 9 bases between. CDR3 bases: TGTGCCAGCCGAGCACTTACTGAAGCTTTCTTT. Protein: CASRALTEAFF.

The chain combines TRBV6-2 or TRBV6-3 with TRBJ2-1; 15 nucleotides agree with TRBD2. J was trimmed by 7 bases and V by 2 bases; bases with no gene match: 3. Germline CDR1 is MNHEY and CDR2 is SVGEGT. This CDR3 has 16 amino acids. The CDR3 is CASSYRTSGGANEQFF. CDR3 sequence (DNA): TGTGCCAGCAGTTACCGGACTAGCGGGGGGGCAAATGAGCAGTTCTTC.

The CDR3 region has the DNA TGTGCCAGCAGCTTAGACATAGGACCCCGTCAGCCCCAGCATTTT. The encoded protein is CASSLDIGPRQPQHF. This chain links TRBV7-2 with TRBJ1-5; D call uncertain. This CDR3 region has 15 residues. Per the germline V gene, CDR1 is SGHTA and CDR2 is FQGNSA. With 1 base removed from V and 6 bases from J, the gap between germline ends came to 13 bases.

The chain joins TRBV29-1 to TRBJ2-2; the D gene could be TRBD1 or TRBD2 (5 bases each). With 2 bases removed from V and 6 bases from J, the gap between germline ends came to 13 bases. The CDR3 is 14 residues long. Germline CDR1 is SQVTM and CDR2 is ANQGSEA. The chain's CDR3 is CSVETGQGAGELFF. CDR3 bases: TGCAGCGTTGAAACGGGGCAGGGTGCCGGGGAGCTGTTTTTT.

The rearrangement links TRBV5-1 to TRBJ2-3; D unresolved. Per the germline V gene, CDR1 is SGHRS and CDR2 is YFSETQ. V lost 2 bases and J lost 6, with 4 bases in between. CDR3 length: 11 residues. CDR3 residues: CASSFRDTQYF. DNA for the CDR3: TGCGCCAGCAGCTTTAGGGATACGCAGTATTTT.

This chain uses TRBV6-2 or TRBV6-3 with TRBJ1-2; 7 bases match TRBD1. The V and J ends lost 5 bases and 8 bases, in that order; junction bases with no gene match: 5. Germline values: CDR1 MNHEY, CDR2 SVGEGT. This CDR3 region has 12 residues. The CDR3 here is CASSRRTGGYTF. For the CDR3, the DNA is TGTGCCAGCAGTAGACGGACAGGAGGCTACACCTTC.

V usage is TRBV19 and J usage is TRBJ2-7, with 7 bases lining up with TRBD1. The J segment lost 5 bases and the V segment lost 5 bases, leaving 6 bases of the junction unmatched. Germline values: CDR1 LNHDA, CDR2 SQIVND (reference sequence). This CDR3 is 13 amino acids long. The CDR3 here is CASSLDTGDEQYF. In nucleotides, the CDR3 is TGTGCCAGTAGTCTCGACACAGGGGACGAGCAGTACTTC.

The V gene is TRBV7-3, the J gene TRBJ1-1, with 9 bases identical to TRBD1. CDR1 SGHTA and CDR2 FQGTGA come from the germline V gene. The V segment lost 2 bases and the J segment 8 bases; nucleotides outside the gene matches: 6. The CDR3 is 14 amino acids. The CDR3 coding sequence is TGTGCCAGCAGCTTATCACAGGGGGCTTCAGAAGCTTTCTTT. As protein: CASSLSQGASEAFF.

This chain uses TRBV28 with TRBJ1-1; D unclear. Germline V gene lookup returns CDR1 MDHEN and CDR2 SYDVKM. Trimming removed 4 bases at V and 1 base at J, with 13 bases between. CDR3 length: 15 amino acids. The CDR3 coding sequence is TGTGCCAGCAGTTCCGGAGACTGGGGGAACACTGAAGCTTTCTTT. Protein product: CASSSGDWGNTEAFF.

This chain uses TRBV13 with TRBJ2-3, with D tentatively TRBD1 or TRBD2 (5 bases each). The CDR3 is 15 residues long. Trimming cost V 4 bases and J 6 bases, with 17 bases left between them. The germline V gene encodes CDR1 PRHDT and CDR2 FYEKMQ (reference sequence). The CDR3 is CASSYRGALTDTQYF. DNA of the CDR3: TGTGCCAGCAGCTACCGGGGCGCGCTCACGGATACGCAGTATTTT.

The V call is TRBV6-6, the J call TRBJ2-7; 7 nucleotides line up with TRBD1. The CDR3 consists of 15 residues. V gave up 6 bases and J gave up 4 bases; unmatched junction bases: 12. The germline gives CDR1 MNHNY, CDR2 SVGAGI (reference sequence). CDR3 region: CASSLPGQLAYEQYF. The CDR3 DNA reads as TGTGCCAGCAGCCTTCCGGGACAGCTAGCATACGAGCAGTACTTC.

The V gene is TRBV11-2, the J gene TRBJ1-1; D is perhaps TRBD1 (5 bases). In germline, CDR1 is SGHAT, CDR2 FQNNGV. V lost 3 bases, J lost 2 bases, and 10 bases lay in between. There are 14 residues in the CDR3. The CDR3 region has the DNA TGTGCCAGCAGCTTCTCAGGGCAAAACACTGAAGCTTTCTTT. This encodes CASSFSGQNTEAFF.

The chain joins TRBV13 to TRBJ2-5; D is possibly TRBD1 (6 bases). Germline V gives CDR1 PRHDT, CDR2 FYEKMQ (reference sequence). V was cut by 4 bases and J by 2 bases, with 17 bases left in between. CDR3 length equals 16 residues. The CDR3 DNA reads TGTGCCAGCAGCTCCAAGACAGGTCTGAAACAAGAGACCCAGTACTTC. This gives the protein CASSSKTGLKQETQYF.

DNA of the CDR3: TGTGCCAGCAGTGAAGCGGCCTACCCGGGAGGGAATGAAAAACTGTTTTTT. The encoded protein is CASSEAAYPGGNEKLFF. The genes are TRBV6-1 and TRBJ1-4; unclear D gene. Trimming removed 0 bases from V and 5 bases from J, with 16 bases in between. The CDR3 contains 17 residues. Germline V gene sequence: CDR1 MNHNS, CDR2 SASEGT.

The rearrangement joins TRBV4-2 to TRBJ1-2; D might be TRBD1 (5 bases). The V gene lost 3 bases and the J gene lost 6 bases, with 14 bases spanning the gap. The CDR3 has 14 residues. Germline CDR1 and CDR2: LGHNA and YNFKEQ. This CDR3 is CASSQSGDANGYTF. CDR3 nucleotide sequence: TGTGCCAGCAGCCAGTCTGGGGACGCGAATGGCTACACCTTC.

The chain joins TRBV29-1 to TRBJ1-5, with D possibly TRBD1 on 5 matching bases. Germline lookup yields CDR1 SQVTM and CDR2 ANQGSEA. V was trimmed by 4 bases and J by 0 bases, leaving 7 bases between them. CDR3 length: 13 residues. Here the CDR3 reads CSVGDYSNQPQHF. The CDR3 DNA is TGCAGCGTTGGGGACTATAGCAATCAGCCCCAGCATTTT.

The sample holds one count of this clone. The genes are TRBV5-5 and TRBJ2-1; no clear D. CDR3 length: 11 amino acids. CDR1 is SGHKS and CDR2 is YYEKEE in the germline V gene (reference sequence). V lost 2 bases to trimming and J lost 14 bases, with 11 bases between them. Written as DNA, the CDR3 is TGTGCCAGCAGCTTATATCTGGCAAAGTTCTTC. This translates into CASSLYLAKFF.

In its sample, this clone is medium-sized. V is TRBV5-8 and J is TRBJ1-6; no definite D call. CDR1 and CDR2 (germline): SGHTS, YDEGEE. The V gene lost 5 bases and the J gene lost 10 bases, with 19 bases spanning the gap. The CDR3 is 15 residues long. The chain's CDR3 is CASSSRGPGSSPLHF. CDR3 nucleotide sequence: TGTGCCAGCAGTTCTCGCGGCCCCGGGAGCTCACCCCTCCACTTT.

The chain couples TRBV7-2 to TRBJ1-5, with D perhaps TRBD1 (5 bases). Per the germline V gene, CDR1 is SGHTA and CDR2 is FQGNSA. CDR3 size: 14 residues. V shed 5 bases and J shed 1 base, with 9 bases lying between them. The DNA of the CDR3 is TGTGCCAGCAGCGTAGACAGCAGCAATCAGCCCCAGCATTTT. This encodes CASSVDSSNQPQHF. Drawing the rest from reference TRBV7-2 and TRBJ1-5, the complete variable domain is GAGVSQSPSNKVTEKGKDVELRCDPISGHTALYWYRQSLGQGLEFLIYFQGNSAPDKSGLPSDRFSAERTGGSVSTLTIQRTQQEDSAVYLCASSVDSSNQPQHFGDGTRLSIL.

The CDR3 region is CATSDRNAGGSYNEQFF. CDR3 bases: TGTGCCACCAGTGACCGAAACGCGGGGGGCTCCTACAATGAGCAGTTCTTC. The chain has TRBV24-1 and TRBJ2-1, with 8 bases matching TRBD2. J lost 0 bases, V lost 4 bases, and 7 bases had no gene match. The CDR3 runs to 17 residues. The germline CDR1 and CDR2 sequences are KGHDR and SFDVKD.

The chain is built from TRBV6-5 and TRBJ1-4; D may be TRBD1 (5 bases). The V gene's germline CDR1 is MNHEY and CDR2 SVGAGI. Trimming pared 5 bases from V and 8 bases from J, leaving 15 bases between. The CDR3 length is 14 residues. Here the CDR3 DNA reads TGTGCCAGCAGTCCCCTCTATAAGGGGGAAAAACTGTTTTTT. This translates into CASSPLYKGEKLFF.

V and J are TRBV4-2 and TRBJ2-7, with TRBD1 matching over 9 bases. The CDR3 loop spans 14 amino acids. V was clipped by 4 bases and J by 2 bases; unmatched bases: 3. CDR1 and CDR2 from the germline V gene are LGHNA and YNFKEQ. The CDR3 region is CASSPGQGAYEQYF. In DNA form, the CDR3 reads TGTGCCAGCAGCCCGGGACAGGGTGCCTACGAGCAGTACTTC.

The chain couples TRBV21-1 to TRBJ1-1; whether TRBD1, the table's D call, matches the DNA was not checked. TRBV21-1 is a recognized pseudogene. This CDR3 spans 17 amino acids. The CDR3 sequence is CASSTHSQGAKATEAFF. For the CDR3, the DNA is TGTGCCAGCAGCACCCACTCACAGGGGGCAAAGGCCACTGAAGCTTTCTTT.

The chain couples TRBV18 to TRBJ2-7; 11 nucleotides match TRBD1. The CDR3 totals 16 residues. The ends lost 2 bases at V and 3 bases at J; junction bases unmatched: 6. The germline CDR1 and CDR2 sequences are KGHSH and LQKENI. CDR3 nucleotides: TGTGCCAGCTCACCAGTGGCTGGGACAGGGGGCTACGAGCAGTACTTC. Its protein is CASSPVAGTGGYEQYF.

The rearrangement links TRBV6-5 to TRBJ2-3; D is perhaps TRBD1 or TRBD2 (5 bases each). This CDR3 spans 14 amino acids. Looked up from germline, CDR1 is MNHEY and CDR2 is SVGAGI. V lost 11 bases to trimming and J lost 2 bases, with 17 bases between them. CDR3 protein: CAVNWDRLTDTQYF. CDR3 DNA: TGTGCCGTCAATTGGGACCGGCTCACAGATACGCAGTATTTT.